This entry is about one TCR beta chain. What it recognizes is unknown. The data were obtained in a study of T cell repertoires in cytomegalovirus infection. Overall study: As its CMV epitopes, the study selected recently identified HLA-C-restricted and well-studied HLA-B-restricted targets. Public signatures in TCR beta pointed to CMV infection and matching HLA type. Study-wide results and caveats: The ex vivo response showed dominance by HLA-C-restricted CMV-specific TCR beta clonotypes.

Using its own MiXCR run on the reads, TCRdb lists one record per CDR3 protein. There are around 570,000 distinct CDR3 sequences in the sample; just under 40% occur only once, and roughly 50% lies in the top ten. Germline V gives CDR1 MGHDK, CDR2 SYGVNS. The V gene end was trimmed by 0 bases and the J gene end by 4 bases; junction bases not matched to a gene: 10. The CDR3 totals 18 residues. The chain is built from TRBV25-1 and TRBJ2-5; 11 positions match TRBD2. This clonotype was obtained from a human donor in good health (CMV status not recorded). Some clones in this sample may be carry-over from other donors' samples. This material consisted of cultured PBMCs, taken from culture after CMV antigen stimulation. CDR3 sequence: CASSEYRGLAGGRETQYF. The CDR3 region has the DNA TGTGCCAGCAGTGAATATCGAGGGCTAGCGGGAGGTAGAGAGACCCAGTACTTC.